Listed below are T cell receptor beta chains from one sample, sequenced in a study of regulatory T cells in long-lasting Graves disease. One entry per CDR3 protein, called by TCRdb with MiXCR from the multiplex PCR reads. The top ten clones hold 14% of a sample with 350,000 to 500,000 distinct CDR3 sequences, under 25% of them seen once. This specimen consisted of peripheral blood mononuclear cells (PBMCs), obtained when the disease was refractory, from a patient treated with antithyroid drugs. The receptor source for this set is a female donor with Graves disease. Both conserved end residues are part of each CDR3. Each record gives: V gene, J gene, D gene, clone size, CDR3 protein, CDR3 DNA. The D gene is left open where the match is weak. Not every row has a clone size; where given, it reads once, few, many or a size class.

V: TRBV28; J: TRBJ2-5; D: TRBD1; size: once; CDR3: CASTPVGTGAQTQYF; DNA: TGTGCCAGCACCCCTGTCGGGACAGGGGCGCAGACCCAGTACTTC
V: TRBV7-2; J: TRBJ2-2; D: -; size: many; CDR3: CASSLGSYTGELFF; DNA: TGTGCCAGCAGCTTAGGCAGTTACACCGGGGAGCTGTTTTTT
V: TRBV9; J: TRBJ1-2; D: -; size: many; CDR3: CASSAWDNGIYGYTF; DNA: TGTGCCAGCAGCGCGTGGGACAACGGGATCTATGGCTACACCTTC
V: TRBV28; J: TRBJ2-7; D: TRBD2; size: many; CDR3: CASSFSGKSSEQYF; DNA: TGTGCCAGCAGTTTTAGCGGGAAATCGAGCGAGCAGTACTTC
V: TRBV6-5; J: TRBJ2-7; D: -; size: -; CDR3: CASSYSVAGMYEQYF; DNA: TGTGCCAGCAGTTATAGTGTGGCGGGAATGTACGAGCAGTACTTC
V: TRBV5-1; J: TRBJ1-3; D: -; size: -; CDR3: CASSSTFSGNTIYF; DNA: TGCGCCAGCAGCAGCACTTTCTCTGGAAACACCATATATTTT
V: TRBV28; J: TRBJ2-5; D: -; size: many; CDR3: CASSIPGSQETQYF; DNA: TGTGCCAGCAGTATACCAGGGAGCCAAGAGACCCAGTACTTC
V: TRBV14; J: TRBJ2-2; D: -; size: many; CDR3: CASSAGVGTGELFF; DNA: TGTGCCAGCAGCGCAGGAGTGGGCACCGGGGAGCTGTTTTTT
V: TRBV2; J: TRBJ2-7; D: TRBD1; size: many; CDR3: CASGRDRHSYEQYF; DNA: TGTGCCAGCGGAAGGGACAGGCACTCCTACGAGCAGTACTTC
V: TRBV3-1; J: TRBJ2-7; D: TRBD1; size: many; CDR3: CASSQAPGQGSSYEQYF; DNA: TGTGCCAGCAGCCAAGCCCCGGGACAGGGGAGCTCCTACGAGCAGTACTTC
V: TRBV5-1; J: TRBJ2-7; D: TRBD2; size: many; CDR3: CASRMTSGSNEQYF; DNA: TGCGCCAGCAGGATGACTAGCGGGAGCAACGAGCAGTACTTC
V: TRBV29-1; J: TRBJ1-1; D: -; size: -; CDR3: CSVEDQVTEAFF; DNA: TGCAGCGTTGAAGATCAGGTAACTGAAGCTTTCTTT
V: TRBV5-4; J: TRBJ2-7; D: -; size: -; CDR3: CASSRLKVPYEQYF; DNA: TGTGCCAGCAGCCGCTTAAAAGTTCCCTACGAGCAGTACTTC
V: TRBV12-3/TRBV12-4; J: TRBJ1-6; D: -; size: -; CDR3: CASSLGRAIYSPLHF; DNA: TGTGCCAGCAGTTTGGGTAGGGCCATTTATTCACCCCTCCACTTT
V: TRBV19; J: TRBJ2-2; D: TRBD1; size: -; CDR3: CASSVAGGSAGELFF; DNA: TGTGCCAGTAGTGTGGCAGGGGGCTCGGCCGGGGAGCTGTTTTTT
V: TRBV28; J: TRBJ2-3; D: TRBD2; size: -; CDR3: CASRTLAGADTQYF; DNA: TGTGCCAGCAGAACTCTAGCGGGGGCAGATACGCAGTATTTT
V: TRBV6-1; J: TRBJ2-1; D: -; size: few; CDR3: CASSLRRAYNEQFF; DNA: TGTGCCAGCAGTCTCCGGAGAGCGTACAATGAGCAGTTCTTC
V: TRBV6-2/TRBV6-3; J: TRBJ1-2; D: -; size: -; CDR3: CASSPLRAAGGYTF; DNA: TGTGCCAGCAGCCCCCTCCGGGCAGCGGGAGGCTACACCTTC
V: TRBV5-1; J: TRBJ2-1; D: TRBD1; size: -; CDR3: CASSSTGALPYNEQFF; DNA: TGCGCCAGCAGCTCGACAGGGGCCCTTCCTTACAATGAGCAGTTCTTC
V: TRBV2; J: TRBJ2-5; D: -; size: many; CDR3: CASTGRGSQETQYF; DNA: TGTGCCAGCACCGGGAGAGGGTCCCAAGAGACCCAGTACTTC
V: TRBV28; J: TRBJ2-5; D: -; size: -; CDR3: CASSPFLSGGETQYF; DNA: TGTGCCAGCAGTCCGTTTTTAAGCGGCGGGGAGACCCAGTACTTC
V: TRBV11-2; J: TRBJ2-7; D: -; size: few; CDR3: CASSQERDTNTYEQYF; DNA: TGTGCCAGCAGCCAAGAGCGGGACACGAACACCTACGAGCAGTACTTC
V: TRBV28; J: TRBJ1-1; D: -; size: many; CDR3: CASRPQGFLGEAFF; DNA: TGTGCCAGCAGGCCCCAGGGGTTCCTCGGTGAAGCTTTCTTT
V: TRBV19; J: TRBJ2-1; D: -; size: few; CDR3: CASTPGGSPYNEQFF; DNA: TGTGCCAGTACCCCTGGGGGTTCTCCCTACAATGAGCAGTTCTTC
V: TRBV28; J: TRBJ1-4; D: -; size: many; CDR3: CASGTFTEKLFF; DNA: TGTGCCAGCGGCACCTTCACGGAAAAACTGTTTTTT
V: TRBV30; J: TRBJ2-4; D: -; size: -; CDR3: CAWSTQKRNIQYF; DNA: TGTGCCTGGAGTACACAGAAGAGAAACATTCAGTACTTC
V: TRBV27; J: TRBJ1-5; D: -; size: few; CDR3: CASSSRTGDSNQPQHF; DNA: TGTGCCAGCAGCTCACGGACGGGAGATAGCAATCAGCCCCAGCATTTT
V: TRBV28; J: TRBJ1-5; D: -; size: many; CDR3: CASSSRTVSNQPQHF; DNA: TGTGCCAGCAGTTCCCGGACAGTTAGCAATCAGCCCCAGCATTTT
V: TRBV29-1; J: TRBJ2-2; D: -; size: -; CDR3: CSVRLRRGTGELFF; DNA: TGCAGCGTCCGATTGAGACGAGGGACCGGGGAGCTGTTTTTT
V: TRBV15; J: TRBJ2-2; D: -; size: many; CDR3: CATSRDGPTGELFF; DNA: TGTGCCACCAGCAGAGACGGGCCCACCGGGGAGCTGTTTTTT
V: TRBV7-9; J: TRBJ2-7; D: -; size: -; CDR3: CASSQGPLSYEQYF; DNA: TGCGCCAGCAGCCAGGGGCCGCTCTCCTACGAGCAGTACTTC
V: TRBV28; J: TRBJ2-5; D: -; size: many; CDR3: CASSKREWRKGKETQYF; DNA: TGTGCCAGCAGTAAAAGGGAATGGCGGAAAGGAAAAGAGACCCAGTACTTC
V: TRBV15; J: TRBJ1-5; D: TRBD1; size: -; CDR3: CATSEYRGSNQPQHF; DNA: TGTGCCACCAGCGAATACAGGGGGAGCAATCAGCCCCAGCATTTT
V: TRBV3-1; J: TRBJ1-1; D: -; size: many; CDR3: CASSQEVGTGTEAFF; DNA: TGTGCCAGCAGCCAAGAGGTGGGAACAGGGACTGAAGCTTTCTTT
V: TRBV11-3; J: TRBJ2-3; D: -; size: few; CDR3: CASSLSGGSTDTQYF; DNA: TGTGCCAGCAGCTTAAGTGGCGGAAGCACAGATACGCAGTATTTT
V: TRBV28; J: TRBJ2-4; D: -; size: many; CDR3: CACKTDKNIQYF; DNA: TGTGCCTGCAAGACAGATAAAAACATTCAGTACTTC
V: TRBV3-1; J: TRBJ2-7; D: -; size: -; CDR3: CASSQGFVHGLDYEQYF; DNA: TGTGCCAGCAGCCAAGGTTTTGTGCATGGGCTCGACTACGAGCAGTACTTC
V: TRBV7-2; J: TRBJ2-5; D: -; size: many; CDR3: CASRAPNEFQYF; DNA: TGTGCCAGCAGAGCGCCCAACGAGTTCCAGTACTTC
V: TRBV19; J: TRBJ2-7; D: TRBD1; size: few; CDR3: CASTPAGTASYEQYF; DNA: TGTGCCAGTACCCCAGCCGGGACAGCCTCCTACGAGCAGTACTTC
V: TRBV27; J: TRBJ2-2; D: TRBD2; size: few; CDR3: CASSFGLAGSTGELFF; DNA: TGTGCCAGCAGTTTCGGACTAGCGGGATCCACCGGGGAGCTGTTTTTT
V: TRBV6-2/TRBV6-3; J: TRBJ2-1; D: -; size: -; CDR3: CASSEPIPVLIYNEQFF; DNA: TGCGCCAGCAGTGAGCCCATCCCGGTCTTAATTTACAATGAGCAGTTCTTC
V: TRBV18; J: TRBJ2-5; D: -; size: -; CDR3: CASSPPVQGGETQYF; DNA: TGTGCCAGCTCACCACCGGTCCAGGGAGGAGAGACCCAGTACTTC
V: TRBV9; J: TRBJ2-5; D: TRBD1; size: -; CDR3: CASNPGQGILKTQYF; DNA: TGTGCCAGCAACCCGGGACAGGGGATTTTGAAGACCCAGTACTTC
V: TRBV12-3/TRBV12-4; J: TRBJ2-2; D: TRBD2; size: few; CDR3: CASSPLAGGRTGELFF; DNA: TGTGCCAGCAGCCCTCTAGCGGGAGGAAGGACCGGGGAGCTGTTTTTT
V: TRBV28; J: TRBJ1-3; D: -; size: -; CDR3: CASRSTGNSGDTIYF; DNA: TGTGCCAGCCGCAGCACAGGGAACTCTGGAGACACCATATATTTT
V: TRBV7-6; J: TRBJ1-4; D: -; size: few; CDR3: CASSLWGGSDEKLFF; DNA: TGTGCCAGCAGCTTATGGGGGGGCAGTGATGAAAAACTGTTTTTT
V: TRBV28; J: TRBJ1-4; D: TRBD1; size: few; CDR3: CASSPGQLFTNEELFF; DNA: TGTGCCAGCAGCCCGGGACAGCTATTCACTAATGAAGAACTGTTTTTT
V: TRBV28; J: TRBJ2-2; D: -; size: few; CDR3: CASSYPSGYSLGEVNTGELFF; DNA: TGTGCCAGCAGCTACCCCTCCGGGTACTCCCTGGGAGAGGTGAACACCGGGGAGCTGTTTTTT
V: TRBV3-1; J: TRBJ2-5; D: TRBD2; size: -; CDR3: CASSHKRKAGNQETQYF; DNA: TGTGCCAGCAGCCATAAACGGAAAGCGGGGAACCAAGAGACCCAGTACTTC
V: TRBV11-3; J: TRBJ2-5; D: -; size: few; CDR3: CASSLDGSETQYF; DNA: TGTGCCAGCAGCTTAGACGGTTCAGAGACCCAGTACTTC
V: TRBV6-1; J: TRBJ1-2; D: -; size: many; CDR3: CASSDYYGYTF; DNA: TGTGCCAGCAGCGATTACTATGGCTACACCTTC
V: TRBV18; J: TRBJ2-5; D: -; size: few; CDR3: CASSPRRDRAQYF; DNA: TGTGCCAGCTCACCCCGCAGGGACCGGGCCCAGTACTTC
V: TRBV6-1; J: TRBJ2-2; D: -; size: few; CDR3: CATGGNRDTGELFF; DNA: TGTGCCACCGGGGGTAATAGGGACACCGGGGAGCTGTTTTTT
V: TRBV30; J: TRBJ1-2; D: -; size: -; CDR3: CAWNVAGYGYTF; DNA: TGTGCCTGGAACGTGGCGGGCTATGGCTACACCTTC
V: TRBV28; J: TRBJ1-5; D: -; size: -; CDR3: CAGRPRQNSNQPQHF; DNA: TGTGCCGGCAGACCTCGACAGAATAGCAATCAGCCCCAGCATTTT
V: TRBV20-1; J: TRBJ1-2; D: -; size: many; CDR3: CSASSGGVKGYTF; DNA: TGCAGTGCTAGTTCCGGGGGCGTTAAGGGCTACACCTTC
V: TRBV5-5; J: TRBJ1-2; D: -; size: many; CDR3: CASSLRAAPDYGYTF; DNA: TGTGCCAGCAGCTTGAGGGCAGCCCCGGACTATGGCTACACCTTC
V: TRBV4-1; J: TRBJ1-1; D: -; size: -; CDR3: CASTSLWIPNTEAFF; DNA: TGCGCCAGCACCTCACTGTGGATCCCGAACACTGAAGCTTTCTTT
V: TRBV6-4; J: TRBJ1-1; D: -; size: many; CDR3: CASSDGENTEAFF; DNA: TGTGCCAGCAGTGACGGCGAGAACACTGAAGCTTTCTTT
V: TRBV5-1; J: TRBJ2-2; D: TRBD2; size: few; CDR3: CASSLSPSGAANTGELFF; DNA: TGCGCCAGCAGCTTGTCTCCTAGCGGAGCCGCGAACACCGGGGAGCTGTTTTTT